These 25 T cell receptor beta chains originate from one sample sequenced in a study of shared clonotypes between healthy human individuals. TCRdb's copy holds only in-frame clones and misses some; the assay was immunoSEQ multiplex PCR. The sample consists of some 470,000 clones, over 60% of them appearing once. Source material: PBMCs. The source is a woman aged 40 to 50 in good health. Some clones in this sample may be carry-over from other donors' samples.

This chain connects TRBV27 to TRBJ2-7; no reliable D call. Germline V gene lookup returns CDR1 MNHEY and CDR2 SMNVEV (reference sequence). V lost 6 bases and J lost 7, with 13 bases in between. This CDR3 has 12 residues. The CDR3 protein is CASSLHGWEQYF. DNA for the CDR3: TGTGCCAGCAGCCTACATGGGTGGGAGCAGTACTTC.

The rearrangement links TRBV7-9 to TRBJ1-1, with TRBD1 matching over 11 bases. This CDR3 spans 14 amino acids. V trimming: 5 bases; J trimming: 4 bases; junction bases outside the gene matches: 3. Germline CDR1 SEHNR, CDR2 FQNEAQ (reference sequence). CDR3 sequence: CASSQGQGATEAFF. The CDR3 nucleotides are TGTGCCAGCAGCCAAGGACAGGGGGCCACTGAAGCTTTCTTT. Using reference TRBV7-9 and TRBJ1-1 for the parts outside the CDR3, the full variable domain is DTGVSQNPRHKITKRGQNVTFRCDPISEHNRLYWYRQTLGQGPEFLTYFQNEAQLEKSRLLSDRFSAERPKGSFSTLEIQRTEQGDSAMYLCASSQGQGATEAFFGQGTRLTVV.

V and J are TRBV11-3 and TRBJ1-5; D is uncertain. V was clipped by 6 bases and J by 7 bases, with 16 bases between them. Looked up from germline, CDR1 is SGHNT and CDR2 is YENEEA. This CDR3 spans 14 amino acids. CDR3 amino acids: CASRDRVLWQPQHF. CDR3 nucleotides: TGTGCCAGCAGGGATAGGGTTTTATGGCAGCCCCAGCATTTT.

The rearrangement joins TRBV30 to TRBJ1-2; 8 bases agree with TRBD1. The CDR3 is 13 residues long. Trimming at V came to 2 bases and at J to 8 bases, leaving 7 bases not matched to a gene. CDR1 and CDR2 from the germline V gene are GTSNPN and SVGIG (reference sequence). In DNA, the CDR3 is TGTGCCTGGAGTCTCGGGACAGGCAAAGGCTACACCTTC. It encodes CAWSLGTGKGYTF.

The chain recombines TRBV29-1 with TRBJ2-5, with TRBD2 matching over 8 bases. V trimming: 4 bases; J trimming: 0 bases; junction bases outside the gene matches: 7. Per germline, CDR1 SQVTM and CDR2 ANQGSEA. The CDR3 spans 15 residues. The CDR3 DNA reads as TGCAGCGTTGGCGTGCGGGGGGAGTACCAAGAGACCCAGTACTTC. Its translation is CSVGVRGEYQETQYF.

This chain joins TRBV5-4 and TRBJ2-5, with TRBD1 matching over 9 bases. Trimming removed 4 bases from V and 4 bases from J; junction bases left unmatched: 5. Germline V gene sequence: CDR1 SGHNT, CDR2 YYREEE (reference sequence). The CDR3 consists of 14 residues. CDR3 coding DNA: TGTGCCAGCAGCCCGGGACAGGGAGCAGAGACCCAGTACTTC. It translates to CASSPGQGAETQYF.

This clone was seen more than once but under ten times. For the CDR3, the DNA is TGTGCCAGCAGTCAAGACTTGGATCAGCCCCAGCATTTT. The encoded protein is CASSQDLDQPQHF. The V gene is TRBV27, the J gene TRBJ1-5; no clear D gene. CDR3 size: 13 residues. Germline CDR1 is MNHEY and CDR2 is SMNVEV (reference sequence). V was clipped by 5 bases and J by 5 bases, with 10 bases between them.

J is TRBJ2-3 and V is TRBV9, with TRBD2 matching over 7 bases. Germline CDR1 SGDLS, CDR2 YYNGEE. V lost 0 bases to trimming and J lost 2 bases; unmatched junction nucleotides: 6. The CDR3 is 16 residues long. Here the CDR3 reads CASSVAGGTHTDTQYF. CDR3 nucleotide sequence: TGTGCCAGCAGCGTAGCGGGAGGCACCCACACAGATACGCAGTATTTT.

The V gene is TRBV2, the J gene TRBJ1-1, with D possibly TRBD1 on 5 matching bases. Trimming cost V 3 bases and J 1 base, with 9 bases left between them. Germline values: CDR1 SNHLY, CDR2 FYNNEI. This CDR3 has 14 residues. CDR3 in DNA: TGTGCCAGCAGTGAGGGGGTATGGAACACTGAAGCTTTCTTT. Translation gives CASSEGVWNTEAFF.

The V call is TRBV10-3, the J call TRBJ2-1; 7 bases align to TRBD2. Germline V gene lookup returns CDR1 ENHRY and CDR2 SYGVKD. The CDR3 is 13 amino acids. The V and J ends lost 7 bases and 9 bases, in that order; junction bases with no gene match: 9. The CDR3 DNA is TGTGCCATCACCTCCCTGGGGGGGGGTGAGCAGTTCTTC. Translation: CAITSLGGGEQFF.

CDR3 region: CASSESNLGGYNGYTF. The CDR3 nucleotides read TGCGCCAGCAGTGAGTCGAATTTGGGGGGATATAATGGCTACACCTTC. The gene calls are TRBV10-2 and TRBJ1-2, with D possibly TRBD1 on 5 matching bases. V dropped 0 bases and J dropped 6 bases, with 17 bases sitting between them. The CDR3 length is 16 residues. The germline V gene encodes CDR1 WSHSY and CDR2 SAAADI.

This clone showed up many times. V and J are TRBV4-2 and TRBJ2-7; D is uncertain. In germline, CDR1 is LGHNA, CDR2 YNFKEQ. The CDR3 is 16 residues long. V dropped 3 bases and J dropped 0 bases, with 15 bases sitting between them. The CDR3 DNA sequence: TGTGCCAGCAGCCAGGGTGGACGCGAGAGCTCCTACGAGCAGTACTTC. Protein sequence: CASSQGGRESSYEQYF.

The rearrangement joins TRBV5-1 to TRBJ1-2, with TRBD1 matching 8 bases. J was trimmed by 7 bases and V by 0 bases; bases with no gene match: 11. Germline V CDR1 and CDR2: SGHRS, YFSETQ. The CDR3 extends over 16 amino acids. The CDR3 reads CASSLESGGGRGGYTF. The CDR3 nucleotides read TGCGCCAGCAGCTTGGAGTCAGGGGGCGGTAGAGGTGGCTACACCTTC.

V is TRBV28 and J is TRBJ2-7, with TRBD2 matching 11 bases. V gave up 5 bases and J gave up 5 bases; unmatched junction bases: 11. CDR3 length equals 16 residues. Germline V CDR1 and CDR2: MDHEN, SYDVKM. The CDR3 region is CASSRTIAGGSDEQYF. CDR3 coding DNA: TGTGCCAGCAGTCGGACAATAGCGGGAGGGTCGGACGAGCAGTACTTC.

This clone was found once. The V gene is TRBV6-4, the J gene TRBJ2-7, with TRBD2 identical over 8 bases. The V segment lost 7 bases and the J segment 0 bases; nucleotides outside the gene matches: 5. The germline V gene encodes CDR1 MRHNA and CDR2 SNTAGT. The CDR3 length is 14 residues. CDR3: CASKVTSASYEQYF. CDR3 nucleotides: TGTGCCAGCAAAGTGACTAGCGCCTCCTACGAGCAGTACTTC.

The gene calls are TRBV11-2 and TRBJ2-3; D uncertain. With 0 bases removed from V and 0 bases from J, the gap between germline ends came to 7 bases. The CDR3 loop spans 15 amino acids. CDR1 SGHAT and CDR2 FQNNGV come from the germline V gene. CDR3 in DNA: TGTGCCAGCAGCTTAGAGGGCGTCAGCACAGATACGCAGTATTTT. Its translation is CASSLEGVSTDTQYF. Full variable domain (remainder filled in from reference TRBV11-2 and TRBJ2-3): EAGVAQSPRYKIIEKRQSVAFWCNPISGHATLYWYQQILGQGPKLLIQFQNNGVVDDSQLPKDRFSAERLKGVDSTLKIQPAKLEDSAVYLCASSLEGVSTDTQYFGPGTRLTVL.

This chain uses TRBV11-2 with TRBJ2-1, with TRBD2 matching 8 bases. CDR1 SGHAT and CDR2 FQNNGV come from the germline V gene. CDR3 size: 15 residues. V lost 2 bases, J lost 7 bases, and 7 bases stayed unmatched. For the CDR3, the DNA is TGTGCCAGCAGCTTACCCAGCGGGAGTGGTAATGAGCAGTTCTTC. It specifies CASSLPSGSGNEQFF.

The V gene is TRBV28, the J gene TRBJ1-5; 8 bases align to TRBD1. V was pared by 5 bases and J by 5 bases, with 5 bases of the junction left unmatched. From germline, CDR1 is MDHEN and CDR2 SYDVKM. This CDR3 contains 14 residues. The chain's CDR3 is CASSPRQGYQPQHF. The CDR3 DNA reads TGTGCCAGCAGTCCCCGACAGGGGTATCAGCCCCAGCATTTT. Full variable domain (outside the CDR3, taken from reference TRBV28 and TRBJ1-5): DVKVTQSSRYLVKRTGEKVFLECVQDMDHENMFWYRQDPGLGLRLIYFSYDVKMKEKGDIPEGYSVSREKKERFSLILESASTNQTSMYLCASSPRQGYQPQHFGDGTRLSIL.

The rearrangement links TRBV5-1 to TRBJ2-3; D unclear. The V gene lost 5 bases and the J gene lost 0 bases, with 10 bases spanning the gap. The CDR3 runs to 14 residues. Germline V gene sequence: CDR1 SGHRS, CDR2 YFSETQ. CDR3 sequence reads: CASRMESSTDTQYF. In DNA, the CDR3 is TGCGCCAGCAGGATGGAGTCTAGCACAGATACGCAGTATTTT.

This clone was counted between two and nine times. The gene calls are TRBV5-4 and TRBJ2-1; D is tentatively TRBD1 or TRBD2 (6 bases each). Trimming took 4 bases from V and 6 from J, leaving 17 bases between them. The CDR3 spans 15 residues. Germline V lookup: CDR1 SGHNT, CDR2 YYREEE (reference sequence). This chain's CDR3 is CASSKIGGGGNEQFF. In DNA, the CDR3 is TGTGCCAGCAGCAAGATCGGTGGAGGGGGCAATGAGCAGTTCTTC.

J is TRBJ1-5 and V is TRBV6-6; tentatively, D is TRBD1 (5 bases). The CDR3 totals 14 residues. Trimming took 5 bases from V and 2 from J, leaving 10 bases between them. CDR1 and CDR2 from the germline V gene are MNHNY and SVGAGI (reference sequence). In DNA form, the CDR3 reads TGTGCCAGCAGTCCCGTCAGGGGCAATCAGCCCCAGCATTTT. This encodes CASSPVRGNQPQHF.

The V gene is TRBV7-2, the J gene TRBJ2-7; D may be TRBD1 (6 bases). The V and J ends lost 5 bases and 3 bases respectively, with 23 bases between them. The CDR3 totals 17 residues. Germline V gene sequence: CDR1 SGHTA, CDR2 FQGNSA. The CDR3 sequence is CASSPPPGTYGIYEQYF. The CDR3 coding sequence is TGTGCCAGCAGCCCGCCACCAGGGACATACGGGATCTACGAGCAGTACTTC. Using reference TRBV7-2 and TRBJ2-7 for the parts outside the CDR3, the full variable domain is GAGVSQSPSNKVTEKGKDVELRCDPISGHTALYWYRQSLGQGLEFLIYFQGNSAPDKSGLPSDRFSAERTGGSVSTLTIQRTQQEDSAVYLCASSPPPGTYGIYEQYFGPGTRLTVT.

As concerns this clone: A read error is the likely source, as a far larger clone sits one nucleotide away. The sample contains more than one DNA sequence encoding this CDR3. The V call is TRBV2, the J call TRBJ1-6; D gene ambiguous. Germline values: CDR1 SNHLY, CDR2 FYNNEI. The CDR3 spans 14 residues. Trimming pared 4 bases from V and 10 bases from J, leaving 14 bases between. The CDR3 here is CASSVEAWNSPLHF. Written as DNA, the CDR3 is TGTGCCAGCAGTGTTGAGGCTTGGAACTCACCCCTCCACTTT.

The rearrangement uses TRBV10-3 and TRBJ1-1; possibly TRBD1 for D (6 bases). V lost 7 bases and J 8 bases, leaving 17 bases between the germline ends. Germline values: CDR1 ENHRY, CDR2 SYGVKD. The CDR3 consists of 13 residues. The CDR3 is CAIKWGGGGEAFF. CDR3 nucleotide sequence: TGTGCCATCAAGTGGGGAGGAGGGGGAGAAGCTTTCTTT.

As regards this clone: This sequence is one base from a far larger clone and is likely a read error. This chain joins TRBV4-2 and TRBJ2-7; the D gene could be TRBD1 or TRBD2 (5 bases each). V shed 0 bases and J shed 5 bases, with 17 bases lying between them. Looked up from germline, CDR1 is LGHNA and CDR2 is YNFKEQ. This CDR3 has 16 residues. CDR3 in amino acids: CASSQDEGQDVDEQYF. DNA of the CDR3: TGTGCCAGCAGCCAAGACGAGGGGCAGGACGTCGACGAGCAGTACTTC.